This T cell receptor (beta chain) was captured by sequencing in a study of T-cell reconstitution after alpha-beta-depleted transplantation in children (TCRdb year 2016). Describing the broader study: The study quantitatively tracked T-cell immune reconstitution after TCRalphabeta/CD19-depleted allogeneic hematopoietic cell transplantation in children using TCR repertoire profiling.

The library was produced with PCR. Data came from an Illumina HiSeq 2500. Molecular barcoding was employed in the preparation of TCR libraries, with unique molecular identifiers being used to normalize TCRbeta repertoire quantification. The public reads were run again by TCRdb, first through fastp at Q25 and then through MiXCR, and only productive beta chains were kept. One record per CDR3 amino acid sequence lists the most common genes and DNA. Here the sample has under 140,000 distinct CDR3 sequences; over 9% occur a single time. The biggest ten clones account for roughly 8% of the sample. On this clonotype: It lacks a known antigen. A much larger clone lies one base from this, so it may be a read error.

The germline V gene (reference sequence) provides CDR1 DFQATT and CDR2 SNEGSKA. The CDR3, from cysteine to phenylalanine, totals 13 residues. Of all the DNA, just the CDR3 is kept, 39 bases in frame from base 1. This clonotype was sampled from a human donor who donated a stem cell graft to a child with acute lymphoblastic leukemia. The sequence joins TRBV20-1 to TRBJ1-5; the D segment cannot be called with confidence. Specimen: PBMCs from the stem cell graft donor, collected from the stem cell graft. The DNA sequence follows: TGCTGTGCTACGAGACGCTGGGATCAGCCCCAGCATTTT. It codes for CCATRRWDQPQHF.